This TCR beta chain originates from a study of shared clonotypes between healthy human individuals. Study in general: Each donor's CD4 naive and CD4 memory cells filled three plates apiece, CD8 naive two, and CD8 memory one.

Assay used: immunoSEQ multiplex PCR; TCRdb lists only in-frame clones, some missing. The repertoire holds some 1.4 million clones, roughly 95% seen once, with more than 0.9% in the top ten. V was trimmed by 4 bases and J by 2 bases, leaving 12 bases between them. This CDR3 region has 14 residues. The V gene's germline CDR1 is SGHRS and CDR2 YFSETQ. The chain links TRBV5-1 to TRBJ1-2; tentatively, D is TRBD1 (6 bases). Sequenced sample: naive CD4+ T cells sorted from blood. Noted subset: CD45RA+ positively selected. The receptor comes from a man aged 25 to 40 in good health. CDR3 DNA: TGCGCCAGCAGCGCAACCGGGACAAACTATGGCTACACCTTC. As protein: CASSATGTNYGYTF.